This TCR beta chain came from a study of blood T cell repertoires in COVID-19. Study context: Acute and convalescent COVID-19 specimens originated in the United States, Italy and Spain. Nucleic acid was either cDNA or gDNA, and it came from T cells, B-cell-depleted T cells, or PBMCs.

Either two negative PCRs, clearance, or symptom resolution qualified Cohort 3 donors as recovered. CDR3 length equals 16 residues. Unmatched junction bases numbered 7, after V lost 6 bases and J lost 2 bases. Germline loops: CDR1 MRHNA, CDR2 SNTAGT. Source study methods: Amplifying reference gene primers gave estimates of nucleated cell counts. Sequencing used immunoSEQ multiplex PCR; TCRdb keeps in-frame clones, though not all of them. The DNA gave D and trimming, while V, J and clone size come from that table. The repertoire holds about 170,000 clones, with about 91% as singletons. This TCR was recovered from a young woman who had recovered from COVID-19. The sequenced sample was PBMCs or T cells enriched from blood (not recorded which). This rearrangement joins TRBV6-4 to TRBJ2-6, with 7 nucleotides matching TRBD2. The CDR3 loop is CASSPSGGAGANVLTF. As DNA, the CDR3 is TGTGCCAGCAGCCCCTCTGGGGGGGCTGGGGCCAACGTCCTGACTTTC.